Below are 24 T cell receptor beta chains sequenced from a single sample in a study of neurological immune-mediated disorders (dated by TCRdb to between 2017 and 2020). The library relied on 5' RACE. TCRdb shows the sequencer as Illumina HiSeq 2500. The public sequencing data were trimmed at Q25 with fastp and processed into clonotypes with MiXCR by TCRdb, which kept only in-frame beta chains. Every CDR3 protein is listed once, alongside the most common genes and DNA of its rows. Present in this sample are 70,000 to 75,000 distinct CDR3 sequences, approximately 15% of which were seen just once. In total, the top ten clones hold 3.5% to 5.5% of the sample. In light of the paper, this sample's time point label describes: longitudinal time-point 1 (baseline). The source material was PBMCs. All receptors come from a female donor with HTLV-1-associated myelopathy (HAM/TSP).

Comments on this clonotype: The germline gene is not matched at one end of the junction; a read error may be the cause. V gene TRBV7-3 combines with J gene TRBJ1-3; maybe TRBD1 (6 bases). Germline CDR1 and CDR2: SGHTA and FQGTGA. This CDR3 has 13 residues. The CDR3 reads CASSYDPGDTVYF. In DNA form, the CDR3 reads TGTGCCAGCAGCTATGACCCCGGGGACACCGTATATTTT.

As for this clonotype: Given a much more abundant clone one base away, this may be a read error. The chain uses TRBV12-3 or TRBV12-4 and TRBJ1-5; 7 bases fit TRBD1. The CDR3 runs to 15 residues. The CDR3 DNA sequence: TGTGCCAGCAGTATCACAGGGGTCGCTTCTCAGTCCCAGCATTTT. Translation: CASSITGVASQSQHF.

This clonotype appeared many times. This chain uses TRBV11-2 with TRBJ2-7; D remains ambiguous. Germline CDR1 is SGHAT and CDR2 is FQNNGV. Trimming pared 2 bases from V and 6 bases from J, leaving 11 bases between. The CDR3 runs to 13 residues. CDR3 bases: TGTGCCAGCAGCTTAATGGGTTTTCGCGAGCAGTACTTC. This codes for CASSLMGFREQYF.

The CDR3 nucleotides read TGCAGTGCTACCCCTCAGGGAATTATCGAGACCCAGTACTTC. Its translation is CSATPQGIIETQYF. The rearrangement links TRBV20-1 to TRBJ2-5; TRBD1 is a possible D gene (5 bases). Germline CDR1 is DFQATT and CDR2 is SNEGSKA (reference sequence). The CDR3 extends over 14 amino acids. The V end was cut by 4 bases, the J end by 5 bases, with 17 bases between.

The chain has TRBV20-1 and TRBJ2-5; 8 bases align to TRBD1. Looked up from germline, CDR1 is DFQATT and CDR2 is SNEGSKA (reference sequence). The CDR3 covers 12 residues. With V trimmed by 8 bases and J by 1 base, 3 bases remained unmatched. DNA for the CDR3: TGCAGTCTGACAGGGGTCCAAGAGACCCAGTACTTC. It specifies CSLTGVQETQYF.

V gene TRBV11-3 combines with J gene TRBJ1-1, with TRBD1 matching over 8 bases. The CDR3 runs to 14 residues. J was trimmed by 4 bases and V by 4 bases; bases with no gene match: 5. CDR1 is SGHNT and CDR2 is YENEEA in the germline V gene. The CDR3 region has the DNA TGTGCCAGCAGCTCCAGGGGGCCGAGCACTGAAGCTTTCTTT. Translation gives CASSSRGPSTEAFF.

This clonotype occurred many times. The chain links TRBV27 to TRBJ1-4; maybe TRBD1 (6 bases). The germline V gene encodes CDR1 MNHEY and CDR2 SMNVEV (reference sequence). Trimming stripped 6 bases from V and 11 bases from J, with 16 bases between. CDR3 size: 13 residues. CDR3 protein: CASSPLRGAKLFF. The CDR3 bases are TGTGCCAGCAGCCCTCTACGGGGGGCGAAACTGTTTTTT.

This clonotype was recorded a few times. The chain recombines TRBV5-1 with TRBJ2-3; TRBD2 matches at 10 bases. V gave up 0 bases and J gave up 1 base; unmatched junction bases: 8. The CDR3 has 18 amino acids. Germline lookup yields CDR1 SGHRS and CDR2 YFSETQ. As DNA, the CDR3 is TGCGCCAGCAGCTTGGAACTAGCGGGGTTCCTCGGCACAGATACGCAGTATTTT. Amino acids: CASSLELAGFLGTDTQYF.

This clonotype showed up many times. The chain joins TRBV5-1 to TRBJ1-5; no firm D call. This CDR3 is built from 14 residues. The V end was cut by 0 bases, the J end by 9 bases, with 13 bases between. Per germline, CDR1 SGHRS and CDR2 YFSETQ. The CDR3 loop reads CASSLGDGNTPQHF. CDR3 nucleotides: TGCGCCAGCAGCTTGGGGGATGGGAATACGCCCCAGCATTTT.

In regard to this clonotype: A much bigger clone sits one base away, suggesting this may be a read error. This chain uses TRBV7-2 with TRBJ2-3, with 8 bases aligning to TRBD2. The V gene end was trimmed by 5 bases and the J gene end by 9 bases; junction bases not matched to a gene: 10. The CDR3 totals 14 residues. From germline, CDR1 is SGHTA and CDR2 FQGNSA. CDR3 residues: CTSSPTSGLETQYF. The CDR3 nucleotides are TGTACCAGCAGCCCAACTTCGGGACTAGAAACGCAGTATTTT.

The chain combines TRBV6-2 or TRBV6-3 with TRBJ2-1; D is possibly TRBD2 (6 bases). CDR1 and CDR2 from the germline V gene are MNHEY and SVGEGT. The CDR3 covers 12 residues. Between the trimmed V and J ends, which lost 4 bases and 7 bases, there was a span of 8 bases. CDR3 DNA: TGTGCCAGCAGTTCGGCGGGAAATGAGCAGTTCTTC. Its protein product is CASSSAGNEQFF.

The table lists this clonotype with many counts. The chain recombines TRBV12-3 or TRBV12-4 with TRBJ2-1; D might be TRBD1 or TRBD2, each matching 6 bases. Trimming left V 6 bases short and J 6 bases short, with 15 bases between. CDR3 length: 14 amino acids. The CDR3 bases are TGTGCCAGCAGAGGGGTGGGGGGCATCAATGAGCAGTTCTTC. Protein sequence: CASRGVGGINEQFF.

This clonotype was observed many times. The J gene is TRBJ2-3, the V gene TRBV7-9; D is perhaps TRBD1 (5 bases). With 5 bases removed from V and 3 bases from J, the gap between germline ends came to 6 bases. Germline lookup yields CDR1 SEHNR and CDR2 FQNEAQ (reference sequence). The CDR3 consists of 12 residues. The CDR3 nucleotides read TGTGCCAGCAGCCGACAGACAGATACGCAGTATTTT. Encoded protein: CASSRQTDTQYF.

This clonotype was seen ten or more times. The DNA for the CDR3 is TGTGCCAGCAGCCAAGAGGGACAGAGCTCCTACAATGAGCAGTTCTTC. This gives the protein CASSQEGQSSYNEQFF. The chain uses TRBV4-2 and TRBJ2-1; 7 nucleotides line up with TRBD1. Germline CDR1 and CDR2: LGHNA and YNFKEQ. The CDR3 runs to 16 residues. Trimming cost V 0 bases and J 0 bases; bases outside gene matches: 2.

This clonotype was recorded at least ten times. The CDR3 is CSAIGSLPWRLTGTLETQYF. The CDR3, as DNA: TGCAGTGCTATTGGGTCCCTCCCCTGGCGCCTCACGGGTACCCTTGAGACCCAGTACTTC. The chain recombines TRBV20-1 with TRBJ2-5; D not certain. CDR1 DFQATT and CDR2 SNEGSKA come from the germline V gene (reference sequence). The CDR3 runs 20 residues. The germline V and J ends were trimmed by 4 bases and 5 bases, with 35 bases remaining between them.

This clonotype was seen once. A read error may be the cause here, since a much bigger clone is one base away. The CDR3: CASRERSDNSYEQYF. The DNA for the CDR3 is TGTGCCAGCAGAGAGCGGAGCGATAACTCCTACGAGCAGTACTTC. V gene TRBV6-6 combines with J gene TRBJ2-7; weak D call: TRBD2 (5 bases). Deletions cut 6 bases from V and 0 bases from J, with 15 bases between. Germline CDR1 reads MNHNY; CDR2 reads SVGAGI (reference sequence). There are 15 residues in the CDR3.

This clonotype came up a few times. At one end the junction does not follow the germline gene, possibly because of a read error. This chain links TRBV15 with TRBJ2-4, with D perhaps matching TRBD2 (6 bases). CDR3 size: 12 residues. CDR1 is LNHNV and CDR2 is YYDKDF in the germline V gene (reference sequence). CDR3 residues: CATSRVSGERDF. The CDR3 DNA reads as TGTGCTACCAGCAGAGTCAGTGGGGAGCGGGACTTC.

The rearrangement joins TRBV5-1 to TRBJ2-7; 10 nucleotides agree with TRBD1. The V and J ends lost 3 bases and 1 base, in that order; junction bases with no gene match: 4. The CDR3 is 15 amino acids. Germline CDR1 SGHRS, CDR2 YFSETQ. For the CDR3, the DNA is TGCGCCAGCAGCTGGGGACAGGGGAGGTCCTACGAGCAGTACTTC. This codes for CASSWGQGRSYEQYF.

Ten or more counts support this clonotype. The V and J genes are TRBV2 and TRBJ1-4; possibly TRBD1 for D (5 bases). The CDR3 runs 14 residues. Trimming removed 5 bases at V and 8 bases at J, with 15 bases between. The germline CDR1 and CDR2 sequences are SNHLY and FYNNEI. The CDR3 protein is CASSSGPLREKLFF. CDR3 in DNA: TGTGCCAGCAGTTCGGGACCGCTTAGGGAAAAACTGTTTTTT.

This clonotype was seen a single time. Here the CDR3 omits its conserved ending phenylalanine or tryptophan, so a read error is the likely source. No DNA is shown, since the ends of the CDR3 on it are uncertain; the CDR3 is the one TCRdb lists. The chain combines TRBV12-3 or TRBV12-4 with TRBJ2-4; the listed D gene, TRBD1, was not tested against the DNA. The CDR3 sequence runs 16 residues, both termini included. CDR3 in amino acids: CASSLMPGQGGNEKFL.

This clonotype was seen many times. The junction differs from germline at one of its ends, possibly a read error. The chain carries TRBV15 and TRBJ2-5; 8 bases align to TRBD2. CDR3 length equals 16 residues. CDR1 is LNHNV, CDR2 YYDKDF, per germline (reference sequence). The CDR3 loop reads CATSREGPGGVETQYF. In nucleotides, the CDR3 is TGTGCTACCAGCAGAGAGGGTCCGGGGGGGGTAGAGACCCAGTACTTC.

Ten or more counts support this clonotype. V is TRBV5-1 and J is TRBJ2-7; D possibly matches TRBD1 or TRBD2 (5 bases each). The CDR3 spans 13 residues. Trimming took 6 bases from V and 5 from J, leaving 15 bases between them. Germline loops: CDR1 SGHRS, CDR2 YFSETQ. The CDR3 DNA sequence: TGCGCCAGCACCTCCTTAATGGGGGACGAGCAGTACTTC. It is translated as CASTSLMGDEQYF.

This clonotype was counted many times. The V call is TRBV5-1, the J call TRBJ2-3, with D possibly matching TRBD2 (5 bases). This CDR3 is built from 16 residues. V shed 0 bases and J shed 0 bases, with 11 bases lying between them. CDR1 and CDR2 from the germline V gene are SGHRS and YFSETQ. The CDR3 region has the DNA TGCGCCAGCAGCTTGGAATCGGGCGGGAGCACAGATACGCAGTATTTT. Translating gives CASSLESGGSTDTQYF.

Many counts were recorded for this clonotype. The V and J genes are TRBV5-1 and TRBJ2-3; 7 bases match TRBD1. Trimming removed 0 bases from V and 1 base from J; junction bases left unmatched: 2. Germline V gene lookup returns CDR1 SGHRS and CDR2 YFSETQ. The CDR3 is 15 residues long. The CDR3 bases are TGCGCCAGCAGCTTGGGGGACAGTGGCACAGATACGCAGTATTTT. It codes for CASSLGDSGTDTQYF.